The present entry profiles one T cell receptor (beta chain) with its context. The antigen is not known. These data come from a study of T cell responses to AZD1222 COVID-19 vaccine. Study-wide findings and caveats: Spike-specific TCR breadth and depth both grew after two AZD1222 doses. Females outnumbered males among donors, who were mostly white British; clonal diversity was possibly underestimated. AZD1222 recipients seropositive at baseline numbered only five to seven. Repertoires were obtained only post-peak T cell response.

The method was immunoSEQ multiplex PCR; TCRdb's version includes in-frame clones alone and lacks a portion of them. Among tens of thousands of clones listed, 75% to 90% were seen once. The CDR3 loop spans 17 amino acids. Trimming took off 0 bases at V and 3 bases at J, with 20 bases between the two ends. Germline V CDR1 and CDR2: GTSNPN, SVGIG (reference sequence). The chain has TRBV30 and TRBJ1-1; maybe TRBD1 (6 bases). The clonotype comes from an adult in good health. This specimen was peripheral blood, taken on day 0 of MenACWY control vaccination. This CDR3 reads CAWSVLLPGEADTEAFF. In DNA form, the CDR3 reads TGTGCCTGGAGTGTACTACTCCCAGGGGAGGCGGACACTGAAGCTTTCTTT.